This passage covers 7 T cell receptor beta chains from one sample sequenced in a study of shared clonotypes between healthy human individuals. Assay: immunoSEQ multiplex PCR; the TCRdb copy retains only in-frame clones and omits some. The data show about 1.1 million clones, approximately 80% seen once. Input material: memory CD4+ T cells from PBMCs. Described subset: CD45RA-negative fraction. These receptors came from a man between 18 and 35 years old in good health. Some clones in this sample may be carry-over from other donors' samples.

The CDR3 spells CASSEGLADSYEQYF. The CDR3 region has the DNA TGCGCCAGCAGTGAAGGGCTAGCGGACTCCTACGAGCAGTACTTC. The chain couples TRBV10-1 to TRBJ2-7, with TRBD2 matching over 7 bases. This CDR3 is built from 15 residues. Germline trimming cut 3 bases from V and 0 bases from J; bases unmatched to any gene: 5. CDR1 and CDR2 from the germline V gene are WNHNN and SYGVQD (reference sequence).

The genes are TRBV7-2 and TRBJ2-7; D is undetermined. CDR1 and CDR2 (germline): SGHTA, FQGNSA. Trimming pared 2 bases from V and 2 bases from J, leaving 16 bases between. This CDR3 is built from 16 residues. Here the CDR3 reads CASSLFRKRFPYEQYF. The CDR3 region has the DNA TGTGCCAGCAGCTTATTTCGAAAGAGGTTCCCCTACGAGCAGTACTTC.

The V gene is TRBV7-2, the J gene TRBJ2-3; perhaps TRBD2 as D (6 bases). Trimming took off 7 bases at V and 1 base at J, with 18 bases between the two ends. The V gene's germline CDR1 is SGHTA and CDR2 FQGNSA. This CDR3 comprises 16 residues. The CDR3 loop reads CASNKDTASGTDTQYF. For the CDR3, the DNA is TGTGCCAGCAACAAAGACACGGCTAGCGGCACAGATACGCAGTATTTT. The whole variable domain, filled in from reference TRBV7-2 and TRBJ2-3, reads GAGVSQSPSNKVTEKGKDVELRCDPISGHTALYWYRQSLGQGLEFLIYFQGNSAPDKSGLPSDRFSAERTGGSVSTLTIQRTQQEDSAVYLCASNKDTASGTDTQYFGPGTRLTVL.

CDR3 nucleotide sequence: TGTGCCAGCAGATCCAAGCGGGAGGGAACCTACGAGCAGTACTTC. The encoded protein is CASRSKREGTYEQYF. This chain connects TRBV27 to TRBJ2-7, with 10 bases aligning to TRBD2. Germline V gene data show CDR1 as MNHEY and CDR2 as SMNVEV (reference sequence). After removal of 6 bases from V and 2 bases from J, the junction contained 7 bases not matched to a gene. This CDR3 contains 15 residues.

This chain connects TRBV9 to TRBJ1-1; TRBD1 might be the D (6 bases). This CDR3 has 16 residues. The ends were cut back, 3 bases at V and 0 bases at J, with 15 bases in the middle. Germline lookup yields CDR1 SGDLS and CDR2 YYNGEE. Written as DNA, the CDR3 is TGTGCCAGCAGCGCCACCGGGGGCGTCATGAACACTGAAGCTTTCTTT. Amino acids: CASSATGGVMNTEAFF. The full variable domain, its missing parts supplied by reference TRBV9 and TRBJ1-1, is DSGVTQTPKHLITATGQRVTLRCSPRSGDLSVYWYQQSLDQGLQFLIQYYNGEERAKGNILERFSAQQFPDLHSELNLSSLELGDSALYFCASSATGGVMNTEAFFGQGTRLTVV.

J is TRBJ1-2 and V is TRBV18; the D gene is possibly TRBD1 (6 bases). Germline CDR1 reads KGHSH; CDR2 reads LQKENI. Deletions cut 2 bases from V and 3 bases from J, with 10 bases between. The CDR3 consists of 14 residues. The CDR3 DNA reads TGTGCCAGCTCACCAGTTTACAGGGACTATGGCTACACCTTC. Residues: CASSPVYRDYGYTF.

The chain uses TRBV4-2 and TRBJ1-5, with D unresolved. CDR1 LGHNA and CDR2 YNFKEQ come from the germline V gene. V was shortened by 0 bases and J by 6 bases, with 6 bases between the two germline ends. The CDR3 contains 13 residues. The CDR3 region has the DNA TGTGCCAGCAGCCAAGATCGTGGTCAGCCCCAGCATTTT. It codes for CASSQDRGQPQHF.